The TCR beta chain described here comes from a study of blood T cell repertoires in COVID-19 (dated by TCRdb to the early 2020s). Study-level background: Samples covering the acute and convalescent phases of COVID-19 were provided by collaborators in the United States, Italy and Spain. The prospective study material was composed of cDNA or gDNA derived from T cells, B-cell-depleted T cells, or PBMCs. Deeply sampled blood TCRbeta repertoires from subjects exposed to, actively infected with, or recovered from COVID-19 were included in the dataset. The repertoires were made available in a free public database intended to serve as a resource for research on the immune response to SARS-CoV-2. The samples were drawn from two sources: the first 160 participants of the ongoing ImmuneRACE study, and 1,000 to 1,500 subjects contributed by 6 global collaborators. A de-identified subject ID, COVID-19 status, age in years and sex were almost always included in the sample metadata. Where available, HLA class I and class II types were taken from metadata supplied by the sample provider and were not determined by assay-based typing. Here is what the overall study found, with its caveats: The quantity of clinical and demographic metadata differed by source and by participant and was supplied without curation.

The immunoSEQ Assay, a bias-controlled multiplex PCR, was used to amplify TCRbeta CDR3 regions from genomic DNA. For the original study's pipeline: The number of nucleated cells in each sample was estimated by amplification of reference gene primers within the assay. To quantify the absolute abundance of each unique TCRbeta CDR3 rearrangement, sequence reads were collapsed and filtered. For each sample, productive Simpson clonality was calculated by taking the square root of Simpson's diversity index across productive rearrangements. Here the immuneACCESS table is served through TCRdb, limited to in-frame sequences with V and J called. Missing clones are a known gap in these copies; in checked studies unresolved V genes cover under half, and the rest lacks a known reason. D and trimming come from the DNA, and the V and J calls and clone size come from that table. The sample table lists roughly 280,000 clones, 88% of them with a count of one. The ten largest clonotypes hold around 3% of the sample.

A remark on this clone: No cognate antigen has been identified for it. The sample holds no much larger clone one base away, and base qualities are not on file.

Enrolling through a virtual design, the prospective study's participants ranged in age from roughly 18 to 90 years and lived across more than 20 United States geographic areas. In the prospective study, cohorts were assigned on the basis of participant-reported clinical history obtained from a screening survey and a study questionnaire. For ImmuneRACE Cohort 3, a participant was defined as recovered based on two consecutive negative NP/OP PCR tests, clearance by a healthcare professional, or resolution of symptoms. Mobile phlebotomists in the prospective study collected whole blood, serum and a nasopharyngeal or oropharyngeal swab from every participant. Additional blood draws and questionnaires over an approximately 2-month period could optionally be provided by prospective study participants. Before DNA extraction, blood samples from the prospective study were shipped at room temperature or frozen.

Counted from cysteine to phenylalanine, this CDR3 has 15 amino acids. This entry keeps only the CDR3 DNA: 45 bases, framed from base 1. Based on the germline V gene (reference sequence), the CDR1 and CDR2 sequences are LGHDT and YNNKEL. V is cut by 1 base and J by 7 bases, and the space between the germline ends is 11 bases. The sequencing sample was made of PBMCs or T cells enriched from blood (not recorded which). The TCR sequence derives from a woman aged 45 to 65 who had recovered from COVID-19. The rearranged chain carries TRBV3-1 (or the pseudogene TRBV3-2) and TRBJ1-6; a weak D assignment points to TRBD1 (5 bases agree). The CDR3 protein is CASSQGAGGNSPLHF. The DNA sequence is as follows: TGTGCCAGCAGCCAAGGGGCTGGGGGGAATTCACCCCTCCACTTT.